The clone carrying this TCR beta chain was seen only once. Its target is unknown. This sample is drawn from a study of follicular helper T cells after annual influenza vaccination. The study's findings and limits: Yearly vaccinations repeatedly recalled conserved clonotypes in ICOS+CD38+ cTfh.

TCRdb keeps only in-frame clones here, not all; method: immunoSEQ multiplex PCR. The sample shows approximately 10,000 clones, 70% to 85% of them seen only once. Excluded were substance abuse, HIV/AIDS, active cancer, immunomodulatory drugs and active illness. The germline gives CDR1 MNHEY, CDR2 SVGAGI. V was pared by 0 bases and J by 0 bases, with 9 bases between. This CDR3 region has 15 residues. This chain joins TRBV6-5 and TRBJ2-7; D unclear. The input for sequencing was CXCR5- memory CD4+ T cells sorted from blood, taken 6 weeks after influenza vaccination. The TCR was taken from an adult who received the influenza vaccine. The CDR3 nucleotides are TGTGCCAGCAGTTACTCGCTGTCCAGCTCCTACGAGCAGTACTTC. Protein: CASSYSLSSSYEQYF.